Below are 16 T cell receptor beta chains sequenced from a single sample in a study of control samples from healthy donors and cancer patients (TCRdb year 2020). Libraries came from the immunoSEQ multiplex PCR assay. TCRdb holds this immuneACCESS table with in-frame rearrangements only. Some clones are missing; in checked studies, unresolved V genes explain under half, and the rest has no known cause. A total of 120,000 or so clones appear in this sample, around 87% of them only once. Of the sample, about 8.7% is held by the ten largest clones. Sequences were obtained from blood. The receptors originated from a man in his forties or fifties in good health.

The chain links TRBV4-1 to TRBJ2-5; 8 nucleotides line up with TRBD1. Germline trimming cut 3 bases from V and 4 bases from J; bases unmatched to any gene: 4. This CDR3 region has 14 residues. Germline V gives CDR1 MGHRA, CDR2 YSYEKL. This CDR3 reads CASSHSGGPETQYF. As DNA, the CDR3 is TGCGCCAGCAGCCACTCAGGGGGCCCAGAGACCCAGTACTTC.

A few counts support this clone. V and J are TRBV24-1 and TRBJ1-2; TRBD1 is a possible D gene (6 bases). V was shortened by 1 base and J by 8 bases, with 13 bases between the two germline ends. The CDR3 has 14 amino acids. The germline CDR1 and CDR2 sequences are KGHDR and SFDVKD. The CDR3 DNA follows: TGTGCCACCAGTGATTTTGGGGGGGCTGAGGGCTACACCTTC. This codes for CATSDFGGAEGYTF.

This clone was detected only once. For the CDR3, the DNA is TGTGCCAGCAGCCTGGTAGAACCGGGACTAGCGGGGGTGAGAAAAAACATTCAGTACTTC. This sequence encodes CASSLVEPGLAGVRKNIQYF. The gene calls are TRBV3-1 (or the pseudogene TRBV3-2) and TRBJ2-4; the match to TRBD2 covers 14 bases. The CDR3 is 20 residues long. Germline lookup yields CDR1 LGHDT and CDR2 YNNKEL (reference sequence). With V trimmed by 4 bases and J by 4 bases, 15 bases remained unmatched.

The gene calls are TRBV3-1 (or the pseudogene TRBV3-2) and TRBJ1-2, with D unresolved. Looked up from germline, CDR1 is LGHDT and CDR2 is YNNKEL (reference sequence). The length of the CDR3 is 15 residues. Trimming left V 1 base short and J 4 bases short, with 13 bases between. The CDR3 sequence: CASSQASGVSYGYTF. The CDR3 DNA reads TGTGCCAGCAGCCAAGCGTCCGGGGTGAGCTATGGCTACACCTTC.

The gene calls are TRBV7-2 and TRBJ1-4; D perhaps matches TRBD1 (5 bases). The germline V gene has CDR1 SGHTA and CDR2 FQGNSA. V was shortened by 2 bases and J by 2 bases, with 21 bases between the two germline ends. CDR3 length equals 19 residues. The CDR3 DNA is TGTGCCAGCAGCTTATTAGGGTCGAGGGGCGCGATCACTAATGAAAAACTGTTTTTT. It translates to CASSLLGSRGAITNEKLFF.

The genes are TRBV14 and TRBJ1-1; D unresolved. The CDR3 is made up of 14 amino acids. Trimming stripped 1 base from V and 5 bases from J, with 11 bases between. The germline CDR1 and CDR2 sequences are SGHDN and FVKESK. CDR3 loop: CASSQVRRMTEAFF. The CDR3 DNA sequence: TGTGCCAGCAGCCAAGTACGCAGGATGACTGAAGCTTTCTTT.

A note on this clone: At one of its ends the junction is not consistent with the germline gene, which may arise from a read error. The chain is built from TRBV6-5 and TRBJ2-5; 14 positions match TRBD2. The V gene's germline CDR1 is MNHEY and CDR2 SVGAGI. This CDR3 spans 15 amino acids. The CDR3 DNA is TGTGCCAGCAGTAGGACTAGCGGGGGGAAAGAGGCCCAGTACTTC. Translated, it gives CASSRTSGGKEAQYF.

The chain recombines TRBV6-2 or TRBV6-3 with TRBJ1-5, with TRBD1 as a possible D gene (6 bases). Between the trimmed V and J ends, which lost 0 bases and 1 base, there was a span of 16 bases. The CDR3 runs 18 residues. Germline CDR1 is MNHEY and CDR2 is SVGEGT. The CDR3, as DNA: TGTGCCAGCAGTTACTCGATTAAGGGGGGAGCGAGCAATCAGCCCCAGCATTTT. As protein: CASSYSIKGGASNQPQHF.

For the CDR3, the DNA is TGTGCCAGCAGTTACTCAGGGTTTGGCTACACCTTC. Translation gives CASSYSGFGYTF. V and J are TRBV6-2 or TRBV6-3 and TRBJ1-2, with no clear D. This CDR3 contains 12 residues. CDR1 is MNHEY and CDR2 is SVGEGT in the germline V gene. Trimming removed 0 bases at V and 7 bases at J, with 6 bases between.

In this sample, this clone turned up once. The rearrangement joins TRBV12-3 or TRBV12-4 to TRBJ2-1; TRBD2 might be the D (6 bases). Trimming took 3 bases from V and 6 from J, leaving 6 bases between them. The CDR3 has 12 amino acids. For the CDR3, the DNA is TGTGCCAGCAGTTTGGGGGGCAATGAGCAGTTCTTC. Protein: CASSLGGNEQFF.

This chain links TRBV6-2 or TRBV6-3 with TRBJ2-7; D possibly corresponds to TRBD1 (6 bases). The germline CDR1 and CDR2 sequences are MNHEY and SVGEGT. This CDR3 has 14 residues. V dropped 4 bases and J dropped 7 bases, with 17 bases sitting between them. CDR3 region: CASSSRDTLGEQYF. The CDR3 coding sequence is TGTGCCAGCAGTTCCCGGGACACCCTTGGAGAGCAGTACTTC.

The V gene is TRBV29-1, the J gene TRBJ2-1; 10 bases are shared with TRBD2. J gave up 8 bases and V 4 bases, and 8 bases lay outside the gene matches. The germline V gene has CDR1 SQVTM and CDR2 ANQGSEA. CDR3 length: 14 amino acids. The CDR3 sequence is CSVVSGGALDEQFF. The CDR3 DNA is TGCAGCGTTGTGAGCGGGGGGGCTCTAGATGAGCAGTTCTTC.

This CDR3 is CASRPQGTNEKLFF. CDR3 nucleotide sequence: TGTGCCAGCAGGCCACAGGGGACTAATGAAAAACTGTTTTTT. This chain joins TRBV7-9 and TRBJ1-4; the match to TRBD1 covers 7 bases. Germline V gives CDR1 SEHNR, CDR2 FQNEAQ (reference sequence). This CDR3 has 14 amino acids. J lost 2 bases, V lost 6 bases, and 3 bases had no gene match.

The J gene is TRBJ1-1, the V gene TRBV12-3 or TRBV12-4; D gene uncertain. The CDR3 is 13 amino acids. The V end was cut by 5 bases, the J end by 4 bases, with 11 bases between. CDR3 bases: TGTGCCAGCAGTCCCCGTGAGGGCACTGAAGCTTTCTTT. This codes for CASSPREGTEAFF.

This chain links TRBV9 with TRBJ1-6; 8 bases line up with TRBD1. The CDR3 is made up of 15 amino acids. Trimming at V came to 0 bases and at J to 8 bases, leaving 4 bases not matched to a gene. CDR1 SGDLS and CDR2 YYNGEE come from the germline V gene. Here the CDR3 DNA reads TGTGCCAGCAGCGTAGGGGACAGGACCCATTCACCCCTCCACTTT. Its translation is CASSVGDRTHSPLHF.

A few counts support this clone. The rearrangement joins TRBV4-3 to TRBJ2-7, with D uncertain. Trimming removed 1 base at V and 0 bases at J, with 13 bases between. The germline V gene has CDR1 LGHNA and CDR2 YSLEER. CDR3 size: 16 residues. The DNA of the CDR3 is TGCGCCAGCAGCCAAGGGTCTGACCATAGCTCCTACGAGCAGTACTTC. Its translation: CASSQGSDHSSYEQYF.